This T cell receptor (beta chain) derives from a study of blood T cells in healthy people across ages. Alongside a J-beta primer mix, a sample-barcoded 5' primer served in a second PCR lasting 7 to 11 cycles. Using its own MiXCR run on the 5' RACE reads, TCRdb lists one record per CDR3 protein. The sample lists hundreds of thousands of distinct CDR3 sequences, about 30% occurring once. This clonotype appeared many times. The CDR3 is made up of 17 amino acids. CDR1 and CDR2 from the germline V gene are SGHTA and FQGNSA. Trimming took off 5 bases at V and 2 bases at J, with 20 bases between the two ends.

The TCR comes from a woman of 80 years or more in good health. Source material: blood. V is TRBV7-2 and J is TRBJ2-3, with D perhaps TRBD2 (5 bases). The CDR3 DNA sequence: TGTGCCAGCAGCCACCCCGTCAAGAGAGGGTACACAGATACGCAGTATTTT. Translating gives CASSHPVKRGYTDTQYF.